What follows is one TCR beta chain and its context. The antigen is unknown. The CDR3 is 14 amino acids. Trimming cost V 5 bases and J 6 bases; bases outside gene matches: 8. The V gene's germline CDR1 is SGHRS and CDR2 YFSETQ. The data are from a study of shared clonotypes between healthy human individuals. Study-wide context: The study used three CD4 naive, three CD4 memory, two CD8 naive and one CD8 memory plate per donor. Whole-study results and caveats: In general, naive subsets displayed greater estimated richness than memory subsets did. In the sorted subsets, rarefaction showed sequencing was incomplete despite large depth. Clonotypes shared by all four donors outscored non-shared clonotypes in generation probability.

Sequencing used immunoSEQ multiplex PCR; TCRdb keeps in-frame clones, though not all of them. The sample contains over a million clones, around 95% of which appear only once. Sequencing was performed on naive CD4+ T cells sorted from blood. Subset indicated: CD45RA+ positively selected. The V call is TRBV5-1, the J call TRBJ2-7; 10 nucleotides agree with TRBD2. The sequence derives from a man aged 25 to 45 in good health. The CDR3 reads CASRVLAGDLEQYF. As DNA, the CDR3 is TGCGCCAGCAGGGTGCTAGCGGGAGATCTCGAGCAGTACTTC.